A single sample gave rise to the 32 T cell receptor beta chains below, sequenced in a study of blood T cell repertoires in COVID-19. Assay used: immunoSEQ multiplex PCR; TCRdb lists only in-frame clones, some missing. The top ten hold around 2.9% of the sample, which has more than 200,000 clones, roughly 90% seen once. The sequencing sample was made of peripheral blood. The source is an older woman with acute or convalescent COVID-19.

In this sample, this clone turned up a few times. The chain uses TRBV7-2 and TRBJ1-4; 8 bases match TRBD1. CDR3 size: 15 residues. Germline V gives CDR1 SGHTA, CDR2 FQGNSA. Trimming at V came to 0 bases and at J to 8 bases, leaving 5 bases not matched to a gene. The CDR3 region has the DNA TGTGCCAGCAGCTTAGCCGGACAGGGAGGCGAAAAACTGTTTTTT. It specifies CASSLAGQGGEKLFF.

This chain links TRBV13 with TRBJ1-1, with 9 bases aligning to TRBD1. The CDR3 length is 19 residues. V lost 4 bases, J lost 4 bases, and 19 bases stayed unmatched. Germline V gene lookup returns CDR1 PRHDT and CDR2 FYEKMQ (reference sequence). CDR3 loop: CASSSIATGQGQGGTEAFF. CDR3 DNA: TGTGCCAGCAGCTCCATAGCCACCGGACAGGGGCAAGGTGGCACTGAAGCTTTCTTT. Drawing the rest from reference TRBV13 and TRBJ1-1, the complete variable domain is AAGVIQSPRHLIKEKRETATLKCYPIPRHDTVYWYQQGPGQDPQFLISFYEKMQSDKGSIPDRFSAQQFSDYHSELNMSSLELGDSALYFCASSSIATGQGQGGTEAFFGQGTRLTVV.

The gene calls are TRBV24-1 and TRBJ2-6; TRBD2 might be the D (5 bases). Germline CDR1 and CDR2: KGHDR and SFDVKD. The V gene lost 6 bases and the J gene lost 4 bases, with 12 bases spanning the gap. The CDR3 covers 15 residues. CDR3 loop: CATSPDSVGANVLTF. The CDR3 DNA follows: TGTGCCACCAGTCCTGATAGCGTGGGGGCCAACGTCCTGACTTTC.

The rearrangement links TRBV5-1 to TRBJ1-1, with D perhaps TRBD1 (5 bases). The CDR3 sequence is 14 residues long. With 4 bases removed from V and 5 bases from J, the gap between germline ends came to 15 bases. Germline V CDR1 and CDR2: SGHRS, YFSETQ. Written as DNA, the CDR3 is TGCGCCAGCAGCATGTCAGGGCTCTCGACTGAAGCTTTCTTT. This gives the protein CASSMSGLSTEAFF.

The J gene is TRBJ2-2, the V gene TRBV6-5; tentatively, D is TRBD1 (6 bases). The ends were cut back, 2 bases at V and 4 bases at J, with 11 bases in the middle. The CDR3 runs 15 residues. From germline, CDR1 is MNHEY and CDR2 SVGAGI. For the CDR3, the DNA is TGTGCCAGCAGTTACCTACAGGGTGGCACCGGGGAGCTGTTTTTT. Protein: CASSYLQGGTGELFF.

The chain links TRBV9 to TRBJ1-5, with a possible D match to TRBD1 (5 bases). Trimming removed 0 bases from V and 2 bases from J, with 9 bases in between. The CDR3 extends over 15 amino acids. Germline V gene sequence: CDR1 SGDLS, CDR2 YYNGEE. CDR3 DNA: TGTGCCAGCAGCGTAGATAGCAGGGGCAATCAGCCCCAGCATTTT. Amino acids: CASSVDSRGNQPQHF. The full variable domain, completed using reference TRBV9 and TRBJ1-5, is DSGVTQTPKHLITATGQRVTLRCSPRSGDLSVYWYQQSLDQGLQFLIQYYNGEERAKGNILERFSAQQFPDLHSELNLSSLELGDSALYFCASSVDSRGNQPQHFGDGTRLSIL.

V and J are TRBV5-4 and TRBJ2-5, with 8 positions matching TRBD2. The V segment lost 4 bases and the J segment 2 bases; nucleotides outside the gene matches: 10. This CDR3 spans 16 amino acids. In germline, CDR1 is SGHNT, CDR2 YYREEE (reference sequence). The CDR3 nucleotides are TGTGCCAGCAGCCCGGGCGGCGGGGGGCTTCAAGAGACCCAGTACTTC. This codes for CASSPGGGGLQETQYF. The full variable domain, rest sourced from reference TRBV5-4 and TRBJ2-5, is ETGVTQSPTHLIKTRGQQVTLRCSSQSGHNTVSWYQQALGQGPQFIFQYYREEENGRGNFPPRFSGLQFPNYSSELNVNALELDDSALYLCASSPGGGGLQETQYFGPGTRLLVL.

The V and J genes are TRBV28 and TRBJ1-2; no reliable D call. With 3 bases removed from V and 7 bases from J, the gap between germline ends came to 21 bases. CDR3 length: 16 residues. Germline lookup yields CDR1 MDHEN and CDR2 SYDVKM. DNA for the CDR3: TGTGCCAGCAGTTTGAAAGCCAGGAGGCCTATTCGTGGCTACACCTTC. It translates to CASSLKARRPIRGYTF.

The chain recombines TRBV7-8 with TRBJ1-4; D is undetermined. This CDR3 has 14 residues. CDR1 SGHVS and CDR2 FQNEAQ come from the germline V gene. Between the trimmed V and J ends, which lost 2 bases and 7 bases, there was a span of 11 bases. The CDR3 nucleotides read TGTGCCAGCAGCTTAATAGTCTCTGGTGAAAAACTGTTTTTT. Protein: CASSLIVSGEKLFF.

The chain joins TRBV6-5 to TRBJ1-1; 8 bases are a match to TRBD1. From germline, CDR1 is MNHEY and CDR2 SVGAGI. V was clipped by 2 bases and J by 2 bases; unmatched bases: 4. The CDR3 contains 15 residues. The CDR3, as DNA: TGTGCCAGCAGTTACCCTGGACAGGGAAACACTGAAGCTTTCTTT. It encodes CASSYPGQGNTEAFF.

The chain is built from TRBV7-2 and TRBJ1-6; no firm D call. CDR1 SGHTA and CDR2 FQGNSA come from the germline V gene. This CDR3 contains 17 residues. Deletions cut 0 bases from V and 0 bases from J, with 9 bases between. The DNA of the CDR3 is TGTGCCAGCAGCTTAGCCGGCGGGAGCTCCTATAATTCACCCCTCCACTTT. It codes for CASSLAGGSSYNSPLHF.

The V gene is TRBV9, the J gene TRBJ1-1; no definite D call. With 0 bases removed from V and 4 bases from J, the gap between germline ends came to 13 bases. The CDR3 runs to 15 residues. The germline V gene has CDR1 SGDLS and CDR2 YYNGEE. CDR3 loop: CASSVVGGDGTEAFF. Here the CDR3 DNA reads TGTGCCAGCAGCGTAGTAGGAGGTGACGGCACTGAAGCTTTCTTT.

The chain couples TRBV4-1 to TRBJ1-1; TRBD1 matches at 7 bases. V shed 1 base, J shed 5 bases, and the junction held 10 bases outside the gene matches. CDR3 length: 16 residues. Looked up from germline, CDR1 is MGHRA and CDR2 is YSYEKL. This chain's CDR3 is CASSQAIGRGDTEAFF. CDR3 DNA: TGCGCCAGCAGCCAAGCCATCGGCAGGGGGGATACTGAAGCTTTCTTT.

The chain combines TRBV6-1 with TRBJ1-2; D is perhaps TRBD1 (5 bases). Deletions cut 1 base from V and 4 bases from J, with 19 bases between. Germline CDR1 is MNHNS and CDR2 is SASEGT. This CDR3 has 17 residues. The CDR3, as DNA: TGTGCCAGCAGTGAAGTAGCTGGCGGGACGGGACCCTATGGCTACACCTTC. This gives the protein CASSEVAGGTGPYGYTF.

The chain employs TRBV18 and TRBJ1-6; possibly TRBD1 for D (5 bases). V lost 4 bases, J lost 9 bases, and 16 bases lay in between. This CDR3 is built from 15 residues. Germline assignment: CDR1 KGHSH and CDR2 LQKENI. The CDR3 is CASSLGTLRGSPLHF. In DNA, the CDR3 is TGTGCCAGCTCACTGGGTACGTTAAGGGGTTCACCCCTCCACTTT.

In the case of this clone: One junction end disagrees with the germline gene, perhaps due to a read error. The chain couples TRBV6-6 to TRBJ1-1; D is perhaps TRBD1 (6 bases). Per germline, CDR1 MNHNY and CDR2 SVGAGI (reference sequence). The CDR3 covers 11 residues. The CDR3 sequence: CASSQGLMGLF. In DNA, the CDR3 is TGTGCCAGCAGCCAGGGGTTAATGGGTCTCTTT.

This clone was observed a handful of times. The chain links TRBV5-1 to TRBJ1-1; D not certain. The CDR3 runs 14 residues. Deletions cut 5 bases from V and 8 bases from J, with 19 bases between. Germline CDR1 is SGHRS and CDR2 is YFSETQ. The chain's CDR3 is CASSRTGEEPEAFF. In DNA form, the CDR3 reads TGCGCCAGCAGTCGGACTGGAGAGGAGCCCGAAGCTTTCTTT.

The rearrangement uses TRBV7-3 and TRBJ2-3; the D gene is possibly TRBD2 (6 bases). V gave up 0 bases and J gave up 6 bases, with 19 bases separating them. The germline V gene has CDR1 SGHTA and CDR2 FQGTGA. The CDR3 is 17 residues long. CDR3 region: CASSLTGGTGVSDTQYF. CDR3 nucleotide sequence: TGTGCCAGCAGCTTAACGGGTGGTACGGGGGTTTCGGATACGCAGTATTTT.

V and J are TRBV2 and TRBJ2-7; tentative D call: TRBD2 (5 bases). The CDR3 runs to 14 residues. The germline CDR1 and CDR2 sequences are SNHLY and FYNNEI. V was shortened by 8 bases and J by 3 bases, with 17 bases between the two germline ends. The CDR3 coding sequence is TGTGCCAGCCTTAGCGTTAGGCAAAACTACGAGCAGTACTTC. Encoded protein: CASLSVRQNYEQYF.

This clone was found a few times. V is TRBV7-9 and J is TRBJ1-6; 8 bases map to TRBD1. Germline loops: CDR1 SEHNR, CDR2 FQNEAQ (reference sequence). This CDR3 is 16 amino acids long. The V gene end was trimmed by 6 bases and the J gene end by 6 bases; junction bases not matched to a gene: 10. The CDR3 region is CASSPTGGRLNSPLHF. The CDR3 DNA reads TGTGCCAGCAGTCCTACAGGGGGGAGGCTTAATTCACCCCTCCACTTT.

The V and J genes are TRBV27 and TRBJ1-2, with 10 bases lining up with TRBD1. The trim removed 5 bases at V and 2 bases at J, leaving 8 bases unmatched. The CDR3 runs 16 residues. Germline CDR1 reads MNHEY; CDR2 reads SMNVEV (reference sequence). CDR3 bases: TGTGCCAGCAGTCCCTACCGGGGACAGGGGAACTATGGCTACACCTTC. Translated, it gives CASSPYRGQGNYGYTF.

Only a few counts were recorded for this clone. The chain uses TRBV5-4 and TRBJ1-1; D is uncertain. V dropped 5 bases and J dropped 4 bases, with 15 bases sitting between them. Germline assignment: CDR1 SGHNT and CDR2 YYREEE (reference sequence). The CDR3 is 14 amino acids. The CDR3 loop reads CASSSFSRGTEAFF. The CDR3 region has the DNA TGTGCCAGCAGTTCGTTTTCCCGGGGCACTGAAGCTTTCTTT.

V and J are TRBV10-3 and TRBJ2-2; D unclear. Germline V gives CDR1 ENHRY, CDR2 SYGVKD. V was cut by 6 bases and J by 0 bases, with 8 bases left in between. The CDR3 extends over 14 amino acids. CDR3 DNA sequence: TGTGCCATCAGCCCAACACCGAACACCGGGGAGCTGTTTTTT. This gives the protein CAISPTPNTGELFF.

This chain connects TRBV19 to TRBJ1-2; 7 positions match TRBD1. This CDR3 spans 17 amino acids. CDR1 is LNHDA, CDR2 SQIVND, per germline (reference sequence). With 0 bases clipped from V and 4 bases from J, the junction kept 11 bases outside the gene matches. DNA for the CDR3: TGTGCCAGTAGTATAGATCAGCAGACAGGGTTATCCTATGGCTACACCTTC. It yields the protein CASSIDQQTGLSYGYTF.

This chain joins TRBV27 and TRBJ2-3; 7 bases fit TRBD2. The CDR3 is 16 amino acids. CDR1 MNHEY and CDR2 SMNVEV come from the germline V gene (reference sequence). V lost 1 base, J lost 1 base, and 5 bases stayed unmatched. CDR3 nucleotide sequence: TGTGCCAGCAGTTTATGGGGCGGGAGCGGCACAGATACGCAGTATTTT. Its protein product is CASSLWGGSGTDTQYF.

The chain uses TRBV2 and TRBJ2-5; 7 bases line up with TRBD1. The CDR3 has 15 residues. Trimming took 6 bases from V and 1 from J; bases not matched to a gene: 8. Germline CDR1 and CDR2: SNHLY and FYNNEI. The CDR3 DNA reads as TGTGCCAGCAGGGCAACAGGGGCCCTCCAAGAGACCCAGTACTTC. It specifies CASRATGALQETQYF.

The chain couples TRBV9 to TRBJ2-5, with TRBD2 as a possible D gene (6 bases). Trimming removed 0 bases from V and 8 bases from J, with 14 bases in between. The CDR3 spans 14 residues. The germline V gene has CDR1 SGDLS and CDR2 YYNGEE. CDR3: CASSVVGGTGTQYF. CDR3 in DNA: TGTGCCAGCAGCGTAGTGGGCGGGACGGGAACCCAGTACTTC.

The gene calls are TRBV7-2 and TRBJ1-3, with D perhaps TRBD1 (5 bases). The CDR3 is made up of 16 amino acids. CDR1 SGHTA and CDR2 FQGNSA come from the germline V gene. V lost 3 bases, J lost 3 bases, and 15 bases lay in between. The CDR3 coding sequence is TGTGCCAGCAGCTTGGGGGGACTCACGGGTGGAAACACCATATATTTT. Translated: CASSLGGLTGGNTIYF.

CDR3 in amino acids: CASSGRQGRDYNEQFF. The CDR3 nucleotides are TGTGCCAGCTCAGGGCGACAGGGCCGGGACTACAATGAGCAGTTCTTC. V gene TRBV18 combines with J gene TRBJ2-1; 7 bases are a match to TRBD1. V lost 5 bases and J lost 3; bases outside the gene matches: 10. Germline loops: CDR1 KGHSH, CDR2 LQKENI. The CDR3 totals 16 residues.

Concerning this clone itself: A read error may produce the germline difference seen at one junction end. The chain employs TRBV20-1 and TRBJ2-7; D gene unclear. This CDR3 comprises 11 residues. CDR1 is DFQATT and CDR2 is SNEGSKA in the germline V gene (reference sequence). The CDR3 DNA reads TGCAGTGCTAGTGGGTCCGGGTCCCAGCACTTC. Its translation: CSASGSGSQHF.

The chain employs TRBV18 and TRBJ1-1, with TRBD1 as a possible D gene (5 bases). The CDR3 length is 13 residues. Trimming pared 7 bases from V and 2 bases from J, leaving 11 bases between. CDR1 and CDR2 from the germline V gene are KGHSH and LQKENI. The CDR3 spells CASLDDRNTEAFF. In DNA form, the CDR3 reads TGTGCCAGCTTAGACGACAGAAACACTGAAGCTTTCTTT.

This chain joins TRBV5-6 and TRBJ1-5; D is perhaps TRBD1 (6 bases). Between the trimmed V and J ends, which lost 0 bases and 5 bases, there was a span of 12 bases. There are 15 residues in the CDR3. CDR1 and CDR2 (germline): SGHDT, YYEEEE. The CDR3 spells CASSLVGGQDQPQHF. The CDR3 DNA is TGTGCCAGCAGCTTGGTGGGGGGGCAGGATCAGCCCCAGCATTTT. Supplemented by reference TRBV5-6 and TRBJ1-5, the full variable domain reads DAGVTQSPTHLIKTRGQQVTLRCSPKSGHDTVSWYQQALGQGPQFIFQYYEEEERQRGNFPDRFSGHQFPNYSSELNVNALLLGDSALYLCASSLVGGQDQPQHFGDGTRLSIL.